This T cell receptor beta chain comes out of a study of blood T cell repertoires in COVID-19. At the level of the study: Nucleic acid was either cDNA or gDNA, and it came from T cells, B-cell-depleted T cells, or PBMCs.

TCRdb keeps only in-frame clones here, not all; method: immunoSEQ multiplex PCR. This table holds about 400,000 clones, about 90% found once. The CDR3 has 19 amino acids. Enrollees, about 18 to 89 years old, lived in 20 to 25 US areas. The chain uses TRBV12-2 and TRBJ2-5; the table's D call of TRBD1 was not tested on the DNA. TRBV12-2 is listed as a pseudogene. The sequenced sample was PBMCs or T cells enriched from blood (not recorded which). This clonotype originated in a woman in her twenties or thirties who had recovered from COVID-19. The CDR3 protein is CASRFHPPGAGGFQETQYF. CDR3 nucleotides: TGTGCAAGTCGCTTTCACCCGCCTGGAGCAGGGGGTTTCCAAGAGACCCAGTACTTC.